The clone carrying this T cell receptor beta chain was observed many times. This sample is part of a study of T-cell reconstitution after alpha-beta-depleted transplantation in children. Preparation of the TCRbeta library used unique molecular identifiers. TCRdb independently ran MiXCR on the PCR reads; one entry per CDR3 protein. The sample holds about 480,000 distinct CDR3 sequences, approximately 13% seen once. The sample consisted of PBMCs from the stem cell graft donor, taken from the stem cell graft. The sequence was collected from a human donor who donated a stem cell graft to a child with combined immunodeficiency.

CDR3 coding DNA: TGTGCCAGCAGCGTAGCGGGACAGTCCTACAATGAGCAGTTCTTC. Its protein product is CASSVAGQSYNEQFF. The rearrangement links TRBV9 to TRBJ2-1, with TRBD1 matching over 7 bases. Germline CDR1 is SGDLS and CDR2 is YYNGEE. This CDR3 is built from 15 residues. Trimming cost V 0 bases and J 1 base; bases outside gene matches: 1.